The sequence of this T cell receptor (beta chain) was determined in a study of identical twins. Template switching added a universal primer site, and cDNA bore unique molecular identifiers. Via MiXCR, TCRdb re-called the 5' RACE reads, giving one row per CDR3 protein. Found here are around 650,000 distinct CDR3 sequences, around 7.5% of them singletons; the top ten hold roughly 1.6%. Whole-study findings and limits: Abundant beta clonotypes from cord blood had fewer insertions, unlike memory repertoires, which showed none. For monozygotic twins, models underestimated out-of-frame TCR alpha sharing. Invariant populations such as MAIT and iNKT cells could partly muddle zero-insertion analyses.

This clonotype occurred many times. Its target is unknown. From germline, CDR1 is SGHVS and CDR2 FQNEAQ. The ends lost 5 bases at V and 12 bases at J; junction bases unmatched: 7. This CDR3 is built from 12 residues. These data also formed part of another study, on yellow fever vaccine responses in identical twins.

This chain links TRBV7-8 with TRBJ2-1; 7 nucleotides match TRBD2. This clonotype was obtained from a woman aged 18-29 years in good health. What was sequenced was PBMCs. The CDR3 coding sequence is TGTGCCAGCAGCCCTCCGGGGGGTTGGCAGTTCTTC. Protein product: CASSPPGGWQFF.